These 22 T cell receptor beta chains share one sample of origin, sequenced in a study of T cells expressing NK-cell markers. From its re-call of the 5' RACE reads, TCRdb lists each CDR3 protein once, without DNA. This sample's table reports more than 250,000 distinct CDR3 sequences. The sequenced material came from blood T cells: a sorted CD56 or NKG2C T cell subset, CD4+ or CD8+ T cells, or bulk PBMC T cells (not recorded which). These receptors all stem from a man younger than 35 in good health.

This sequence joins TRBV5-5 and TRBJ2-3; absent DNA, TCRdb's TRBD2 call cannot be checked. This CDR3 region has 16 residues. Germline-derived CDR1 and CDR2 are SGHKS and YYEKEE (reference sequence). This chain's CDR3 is CASSGRLAGDSDTQYF.

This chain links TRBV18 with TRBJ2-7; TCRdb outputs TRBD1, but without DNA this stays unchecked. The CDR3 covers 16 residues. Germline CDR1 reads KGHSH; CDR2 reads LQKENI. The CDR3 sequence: CASSPPGQGLSNEQYF.

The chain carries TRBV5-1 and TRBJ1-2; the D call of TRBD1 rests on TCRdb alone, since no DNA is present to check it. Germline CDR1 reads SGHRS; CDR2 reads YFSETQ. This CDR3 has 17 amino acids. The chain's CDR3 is CASSDTGTGGRGYGYTF.

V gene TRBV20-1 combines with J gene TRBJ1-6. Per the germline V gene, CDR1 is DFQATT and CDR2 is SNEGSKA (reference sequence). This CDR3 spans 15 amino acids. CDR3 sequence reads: CSALPSWSYNSPLHF.

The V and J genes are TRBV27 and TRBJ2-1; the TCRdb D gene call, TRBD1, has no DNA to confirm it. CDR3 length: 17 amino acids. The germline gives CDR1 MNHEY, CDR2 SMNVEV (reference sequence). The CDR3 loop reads CASSFSHRLSSYNEQFF.

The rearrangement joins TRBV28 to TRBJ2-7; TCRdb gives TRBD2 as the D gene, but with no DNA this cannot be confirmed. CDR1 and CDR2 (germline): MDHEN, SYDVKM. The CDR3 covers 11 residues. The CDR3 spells CASGLLYEQYF.

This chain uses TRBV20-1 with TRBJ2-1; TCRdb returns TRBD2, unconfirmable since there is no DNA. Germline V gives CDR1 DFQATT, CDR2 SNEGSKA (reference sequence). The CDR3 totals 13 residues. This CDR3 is CSASRKSGNEQFF.

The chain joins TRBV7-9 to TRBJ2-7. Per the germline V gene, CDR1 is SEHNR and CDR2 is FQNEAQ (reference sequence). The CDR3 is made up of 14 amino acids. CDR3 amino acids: CASSHRLETYEQYF.

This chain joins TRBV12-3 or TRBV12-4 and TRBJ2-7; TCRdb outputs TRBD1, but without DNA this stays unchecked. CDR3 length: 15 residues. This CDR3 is CASSSPLDLHYEQYF.

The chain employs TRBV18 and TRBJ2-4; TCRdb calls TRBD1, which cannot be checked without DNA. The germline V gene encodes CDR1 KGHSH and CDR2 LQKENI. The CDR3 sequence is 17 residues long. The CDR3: CASSPQQGHLAKNIQYF.

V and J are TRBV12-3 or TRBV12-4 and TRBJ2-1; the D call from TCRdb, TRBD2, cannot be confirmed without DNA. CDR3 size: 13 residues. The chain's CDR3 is CAGGRCSYNEQFF.

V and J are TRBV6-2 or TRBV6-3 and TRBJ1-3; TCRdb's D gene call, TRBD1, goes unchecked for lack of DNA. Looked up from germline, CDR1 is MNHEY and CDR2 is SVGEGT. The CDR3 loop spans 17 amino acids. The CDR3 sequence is CASSPRIRRLSGNTIYF.

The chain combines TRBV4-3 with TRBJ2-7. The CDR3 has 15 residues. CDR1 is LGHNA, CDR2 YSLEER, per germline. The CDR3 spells CASSQVAGDSYEQYF.

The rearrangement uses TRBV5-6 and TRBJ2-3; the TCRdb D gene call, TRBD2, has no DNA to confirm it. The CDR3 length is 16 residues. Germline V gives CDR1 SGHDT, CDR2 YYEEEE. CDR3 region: CASSTGLAHIADTQYF.

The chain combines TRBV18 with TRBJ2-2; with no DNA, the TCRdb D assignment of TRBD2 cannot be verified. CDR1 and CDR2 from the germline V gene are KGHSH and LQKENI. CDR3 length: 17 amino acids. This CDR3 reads CASSPGLAPANTGELFF.

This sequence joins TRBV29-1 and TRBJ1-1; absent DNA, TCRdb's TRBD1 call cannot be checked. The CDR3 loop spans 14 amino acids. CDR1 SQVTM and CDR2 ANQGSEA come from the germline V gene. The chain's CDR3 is CSVRTGGMNTEAFF. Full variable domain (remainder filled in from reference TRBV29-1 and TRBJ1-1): SAVISQKPSRDICQRGTSLTIQCQVDSQVTMMFWYRQQPGQSLTLIATANQGSEATYESGFVIDKFPISRPNLTFSTLTVSNMSPEDSSIYLCSVRTGGMNTEAFFGQGTRLTVV.

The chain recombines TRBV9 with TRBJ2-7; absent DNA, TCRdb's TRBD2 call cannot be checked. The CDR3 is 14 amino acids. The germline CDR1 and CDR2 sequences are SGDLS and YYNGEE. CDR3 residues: CASSATSGTWEQYF.

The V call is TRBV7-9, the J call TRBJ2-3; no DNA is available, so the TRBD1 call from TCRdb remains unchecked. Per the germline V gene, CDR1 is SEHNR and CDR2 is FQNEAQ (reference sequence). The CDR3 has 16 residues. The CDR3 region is CASSLFLTGDTDTQYF.

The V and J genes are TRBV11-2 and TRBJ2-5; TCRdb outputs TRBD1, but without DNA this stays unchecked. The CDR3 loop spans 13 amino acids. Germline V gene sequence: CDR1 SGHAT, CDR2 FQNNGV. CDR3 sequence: CASPRGQQETQYF.

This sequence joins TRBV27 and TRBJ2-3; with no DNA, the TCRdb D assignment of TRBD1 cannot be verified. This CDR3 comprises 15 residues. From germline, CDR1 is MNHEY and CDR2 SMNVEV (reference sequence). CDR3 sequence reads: CASSLSRANTDTQYF.

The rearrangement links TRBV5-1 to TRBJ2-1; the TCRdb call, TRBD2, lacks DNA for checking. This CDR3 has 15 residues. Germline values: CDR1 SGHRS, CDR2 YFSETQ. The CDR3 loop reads CASSPRGEGRNEQFF.

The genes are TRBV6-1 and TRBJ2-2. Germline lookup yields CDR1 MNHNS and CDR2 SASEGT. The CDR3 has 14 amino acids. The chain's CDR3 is CASSSLRTAGELFF.